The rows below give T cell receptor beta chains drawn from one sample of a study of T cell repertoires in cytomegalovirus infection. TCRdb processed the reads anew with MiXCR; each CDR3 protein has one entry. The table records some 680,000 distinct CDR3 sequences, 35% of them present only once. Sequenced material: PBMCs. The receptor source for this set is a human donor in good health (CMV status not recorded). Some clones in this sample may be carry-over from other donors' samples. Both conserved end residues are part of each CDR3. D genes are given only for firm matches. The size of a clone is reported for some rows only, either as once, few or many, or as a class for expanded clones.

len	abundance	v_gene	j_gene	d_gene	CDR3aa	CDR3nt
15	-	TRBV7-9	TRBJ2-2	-	CASSPLTRGTGELFF	TGTGCCAGCAGCCCATTGACTAGGGGCACCGGGGAGCTGTTTTTT
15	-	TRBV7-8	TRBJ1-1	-	CASSLAPQGGLEAFF	TGTGCCAGCAGCTTAGCGCCGCAAGGGGGACTGGAAGCTTTCTTT
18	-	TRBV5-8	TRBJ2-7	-	CASSLEIPTRTVPAEQYF	TGTGCCAGCAGCTTGGAAATCCCGACTAGAACAGTACCGGCCGAGCAGTACTTC
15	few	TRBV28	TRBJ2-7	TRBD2	CASSSGLAGASEQYF	TGTGCCAGCAGTTCAGGACTAGCGGGAGCGAGCGAGCAGTACTTC
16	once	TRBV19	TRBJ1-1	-	CASKAIRIGVGTEAFF	TGTGCCAGTAAAGCTATTCGGATAGGGGTGGGGACTGAAGCTTTCTTT
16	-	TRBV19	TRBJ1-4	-	CASSIIRQTTNEKLFF	TGTGCCAGTAGTATCATCCGACAGACAACTAATGAAAAACTGTTTTTT
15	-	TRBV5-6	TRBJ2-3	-	CASRLGAWGTDTQYF	TGTGCCAGCCGCCTCGGGGCTTGGGGCACAGATACGCAGTATTTT
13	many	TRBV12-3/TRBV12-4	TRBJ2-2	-	CASGPLGFGELFF	TGTGCCAGCGGCCCTCTAGGATTCGGGGAGCTGTTTTTT
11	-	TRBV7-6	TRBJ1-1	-	CSSSLDWGAFF	TGTTCCAGCAGCCTGGACTGGGGAGCTTTCTTT
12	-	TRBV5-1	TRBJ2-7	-	CASSFSGAEQYF	TGCGCCAGCAGCTTCTCAGGGGCCGAGCAGTACTTC
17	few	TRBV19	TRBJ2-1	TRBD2	CASSLNAGLVANNEQFF	TGTGCCAGTAGCCTAAATGCGGGACTAGTAGCAAACAATGAGCAGTTCTTC
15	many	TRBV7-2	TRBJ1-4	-	CASSSRQTTNEKLFF	TGTGCCAGCAGCTCAAGACAGACAACTAATGAAAAACTGTTTTTT
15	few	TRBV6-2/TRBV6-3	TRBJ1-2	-	CASSRGQDNNYGYTF	TGTGCCAGCAGCAGAGGACAAGACAATAACTATGGCTACACCTTC
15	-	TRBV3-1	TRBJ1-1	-	CASSQGPHGNTEAFF	TGTGCCAGCAGCCAGGGCCCCCACGGAAACACTGAAGCTTTCTTT
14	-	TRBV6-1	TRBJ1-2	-	CASSVPGVFYGYTF	TGTGCCAGCAGTGTTCCGGGGGTCTTTTATGGCTACACCTTC
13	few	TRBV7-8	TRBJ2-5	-	CASRAGSGGAQYF	TGTGCCAGCAGAGCCGGGTCTGGCGGGGCCCAGTACTTC
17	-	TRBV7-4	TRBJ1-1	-	CASSLVPTWGVNTEAFF	TGTGCCAGCAGCTTAGTCCCCACATGGGGAGTTAACACTGAAGCTTTCTTT
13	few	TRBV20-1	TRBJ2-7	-	CSARPLRGYEQYF	TGCAGTGCTAGGCCTCTCCGGGGCTACGAGCAGTACTTC
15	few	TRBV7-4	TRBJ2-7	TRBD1	CASSLDRGRIYEQYF	TGTGCCAGCAGCTTAGACAGGGGGCGAATCTACGAGCAGTACTTC
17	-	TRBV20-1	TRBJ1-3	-	CSARDLVGRSSGNTIYF	TGCAGTGCTAGAGATCTAGTAGGACGGAGCTCTGGAAACACCATATATTTT
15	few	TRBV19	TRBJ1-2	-	CASSIRLEVYYGYTF	TGTGCCAGTAGTATTCGCCTCGAGGTCTACTATGGCTACACCTTC
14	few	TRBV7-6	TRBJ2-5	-	CASSLAAISETQYF	TGTGCTAGCAGCTTAGCGGCCATAAGCGAGACCCAGTACTTC
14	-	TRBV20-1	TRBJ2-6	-	CSARYVSGANVLTF	TGCAGTGCTAGATACGTCTCTGGGGCCAACGTCCTGACTTTC
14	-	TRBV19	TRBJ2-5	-	CASSIRGLQETQYF	TGTGCCAGTAGTATAAGGGGTTTACAAGAGACCCAGTACTTC
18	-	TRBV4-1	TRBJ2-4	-	CASSQASVTTLAKNIQYF	TGCGCCAGCAGCCAAGCGAGCGTTACTACCTTAGCCAAAAACATTCAGTACTTC
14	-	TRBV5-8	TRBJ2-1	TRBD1	CASSLRDRGVEQFF	TGTGCCAGCAGCCTGAGGGACAGGGGTGTTGAGCAGTTCTTC
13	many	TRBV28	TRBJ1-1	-	CASEAGFYTEAFF	TGTGCCAGCGAGGCCGGATTCTACACTGAAGCTTTCTTT
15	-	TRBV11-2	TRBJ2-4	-	CASSFTGLDKNIQYF	TGTGCCAGCAGCTTCACTGGGTTGGACAAAAACATTCAGTACTTC
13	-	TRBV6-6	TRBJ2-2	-	CASTNGGTGELFF	TGTGCCAGCACCAACGGGGGAACCGGGGAGCTGTTTTTT
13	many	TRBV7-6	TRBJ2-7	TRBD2	CASSLSGEGEQYF	TGTGCCAGCAGCTTAAGCGGGGAGGGCGAGCAGTACTTC
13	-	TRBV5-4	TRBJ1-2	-	CASSLELGYGYTF	TGTGCCAGCAGCTTGGAACTGGGTTATGGCTACACCTTC
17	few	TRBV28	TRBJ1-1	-	CASSAVKGSDMNTEAFF	TGTGCCAGCAGTGCGGTCAAGGGTTCTGACATGAACACTGAAGCTTTCTTT
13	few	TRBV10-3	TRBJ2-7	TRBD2	CAITGGLAYEQYF	TGTGCCATCACCGGGGGACTAGCCTACGAGCAGTACTTC
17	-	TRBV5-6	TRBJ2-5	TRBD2	CASSLGGGANPQETQYF	TGTGCCAGCAGCTTGGGCGGGGGGGCCAATCCCCAAGAGACCCAGTACTTC
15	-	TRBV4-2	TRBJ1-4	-	CASSPRVSQNEKLFF	TGTGCCAGCAGCCCGCGTGTCAGCCAAAATGAAAAACTGTTTTTT
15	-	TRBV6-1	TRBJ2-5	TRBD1	CASTPYRGYQETQYF	TGTGCCAGCACCCCATACAGGGGGTACCAAGAGACCCAGTACTTC
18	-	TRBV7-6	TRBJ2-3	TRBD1	CASSLDVEGAPPTDTQYF	TGTGCCAGCAGCTTAGACGTTGAGGGGGCGCCCCCCACAGATACGCAGTATTTT
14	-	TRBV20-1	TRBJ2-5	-	CSAETSSDQETQYF	TGCAGTGCAGAGACTAGTTCGGACCAAGAGACCCAGTACTTC
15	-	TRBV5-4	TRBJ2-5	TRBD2	CASSLRLAGFKTQYF	TGTGCCAGCAGCTTGCGCCTAGCGGGATTCAAGACCCAGTACTTC
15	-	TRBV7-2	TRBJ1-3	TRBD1	CASSLVTGVGNTIYF	TGTGCCAGCAGCTTAGTTACAGGGGTCGGAAACACCATATATTTT
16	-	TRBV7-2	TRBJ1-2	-	CASRPGPGRANYGYTF	TGTGCCAGCAGACCCGGCCCGGGGAGAGCTAACTATGGCTACACCTTC